This T cell receptor (beta chain) was identified in a study of T cell repertoires in cytomegalovirus infection. Overall study findings and caveats: Summed frequency of shared TCR beta families picked out CMV carriers who also had the relevant HLA. There were HLA-C-restricted CMV-specific TCR beta clonotypes dominating the ex vivo response.

TCRdb re-derived calls from the reads in MiXCR, one entry per CDR3 protein. Among hundreds of thousands of distinct CDR3 sequences, 31% were seen once, and the ten largest hold over 13%. At least ten counts were recorded for this clonotype. Antigen specificity is unknown. This CDR3 has 11 residues. V lost 0 bases and J lost 10, with 6 bases in between. Germline CDR1 PRHDT, CDR2 FYEKMQ (reference sequence). The sample in question was cultured CD8+ T cells from PBMCs, obtained from culture after CMV antigen stimulation. The V gene is TRBV13, the J gene TRBJ1-1; D unresolved. This receptor was identified in a human donor in good health (CMV status not recorded). Some clones in this sample may be carry-over from other donors' samples. DNA of the CDR3: TGTGCCAGCAGCTTAGGCCGAGGAGCTTTCTTT. It encodes CASSLGRGAFF.